The clone carrying this TCR beta chain was picked up a small number of times. Per the original methods: Reference gene primer amplification in the assay estimated nucleated cell counts. Libraries were prepared by immunoSEQ multiplex PCR; TCRdb keeps only in-frame clonotypes and omits some of them. That table supplies the V and J calls and clone size; D and trimming were determined from the DNA. The repertoire consists of about 81,000 clones, with roughly 91% occurring once and the leading ten covering 1% to 1.5%. The study drew participants aged about 18 to 90 years from roughly 25 US areas. Participants' reported clinical history set cohort assignment. This record comes from a study of blood T cell repertoires in COVID-19. On the study more broadly: Specimens from acute and convalescent COVID-19 originated in the United States, Italy and Spain.

In germline, CDR1 is SGHTA, CDR2 FQGNSA. The CDR3 is 13 residues long. V shed 5 bases and J 2 bases; nucleotides not matched to a gene: 3. V is TRBV7-2 and J is TRBJ2-7; 7 nucleotides agree with TRBD1. Sequencing was done on a sample of PBMCs or T cells enriched from blood (not recorded which). This receptor was taken from a woman aged 45-65 years with acute COVID-19. CDR3 sequence: CASSRQGPYEQYF. CDR3 nucleotides: TGTGCCAGCAGCCGACAGGGCCCCTACGAGCAGTACTTC. Complete variable domain (other parts from reference TRBV7-2 and TRBJ2-7): GAGVSQSPSNKVTEKGKDVELRCDPISGHTALYWYRQSLGQGLEFLIYFQGNSAPDKSGLPSDRFSAERTGGSVSTLTIQRTQQEDSAVYLCASSRQGPYEQYFGPGTRLTVT.